This T cell receptor (beta chain) was obtained from a study of graft-versus-host responses after intestinal transplantation. As for the study in general: For around 3 years after anti-thymocyte globulin induction, all recipients took tacrolimus and steroids.

Clones were read by immunoSEQ multiplex PCR, and TCRdb kept only the in-frame ones, dropping some. The sample records about 100,000 clones, 75% to 95% being singletons. Study-wide points: High graft-versus-host to host-versus-graft T cell clonal ratios marked allografts of patients with graft-donor macrochimerism.

In regard to this clone: Its antigen remains unidentified.

The CDR3 has 17 amino acids. Germline assignment: CDR1 SGHNT and CDR2 YENEEA. V was clipped by 0 bases and J by 5 bases; unmatched bases: 10. The chain joins TRBV11-3 to TRBJ2-7; 10 nucleotides agree with TRBD1. This receptor was obtained from a human donor who was the organ donor for an intestinal transplant. The material was unstimulated CD4+ T cells sorted from spleen or lymph node cells, obtained before transplant. The CDR3 DNA reads TGTGCCAGCAGCTTAGATATTTTATGGACAGGGGGTAACGAGCAGTACTTC. This translates into CASSLDILWTGGNEQYF.